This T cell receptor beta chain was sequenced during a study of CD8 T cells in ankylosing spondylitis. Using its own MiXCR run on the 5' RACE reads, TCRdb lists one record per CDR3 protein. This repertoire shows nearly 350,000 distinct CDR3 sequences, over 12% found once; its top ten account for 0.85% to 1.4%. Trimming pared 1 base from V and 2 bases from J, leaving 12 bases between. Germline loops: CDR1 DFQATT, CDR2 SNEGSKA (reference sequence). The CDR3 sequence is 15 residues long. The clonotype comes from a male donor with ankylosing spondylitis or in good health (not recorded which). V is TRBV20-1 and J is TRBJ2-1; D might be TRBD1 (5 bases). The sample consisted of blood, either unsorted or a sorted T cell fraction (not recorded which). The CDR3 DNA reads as TGCAGTGCTAGAGTAGGCAGGGCGACCTACAATGAGCAGTTCTTC. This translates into CSARVGRATYNEQFF.